This T cell receptor beta chain was found in a study of vaccination and CD4 T cells after COVID-19. Points on this clonotype: Antigen specificity is unknown.

Treatment here: roughly 10-day PBMC culture with coronavirus spike peptide pools or control peptides (ViraFEST assay). V lost 8 bases, J lost 2 bases, and 8 bases stayed unmatched. This CDR3 is built from 15 residues. CDR1 and CDR2 from the germline V gene are MDHEN and SYDVKM. Researchers used the Oncomine TCR Beta short-read assay to sequence DNA from cultured CD4+ T cells. TCRdb reanalysed the PCR reads using MiXCR and keeps one entry per CDR3 protein. The sample yields approximately 12,000 distinct CDR3 sequences, approximately 58% seen once. The rearrangement links TRBV28 to TRBJ2-3, with 9 nucleotides matching TRBD2. The material was CD4+ T cells from blood, cultured in vitro, obtained before SARS-CoV-2 vaccination. This sequence originates from a human donor who had recovered from COVID-19. CDR3 nucleotide sequence: TGTGCCAGCTCCCAGACTAGCGGTTACACAGATACGCAGTATTTT. It translates to CASSQTSGYTDTQYF.